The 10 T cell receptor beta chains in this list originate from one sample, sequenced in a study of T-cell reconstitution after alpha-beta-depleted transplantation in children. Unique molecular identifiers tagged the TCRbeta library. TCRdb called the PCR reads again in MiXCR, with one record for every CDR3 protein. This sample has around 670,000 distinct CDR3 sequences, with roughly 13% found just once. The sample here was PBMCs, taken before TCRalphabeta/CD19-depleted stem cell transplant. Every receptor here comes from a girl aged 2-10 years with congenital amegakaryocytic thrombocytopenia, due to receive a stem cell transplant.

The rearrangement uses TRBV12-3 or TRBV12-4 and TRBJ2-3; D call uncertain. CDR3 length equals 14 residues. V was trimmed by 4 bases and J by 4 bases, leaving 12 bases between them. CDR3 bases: TGTGCCAGCAGTTCGTGGGGTACTGCAGATACGCAGTATTTT. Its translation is CASSSWGTADTQYF.

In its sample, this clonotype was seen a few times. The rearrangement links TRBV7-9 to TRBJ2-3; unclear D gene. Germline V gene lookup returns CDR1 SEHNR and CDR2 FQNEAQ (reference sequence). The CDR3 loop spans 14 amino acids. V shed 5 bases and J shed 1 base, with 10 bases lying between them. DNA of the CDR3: TGTGCCAGCAGCCCGCAGTTGGGCACAGATACGCAGTATTTT. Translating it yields CASSPQLGTDTQYF.

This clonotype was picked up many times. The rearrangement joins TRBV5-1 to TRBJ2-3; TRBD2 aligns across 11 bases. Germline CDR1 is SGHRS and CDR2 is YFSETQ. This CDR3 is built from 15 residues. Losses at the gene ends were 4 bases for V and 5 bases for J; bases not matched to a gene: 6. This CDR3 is CASSELAGAVDTQYF. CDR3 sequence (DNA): TGCGCCAGCAGCGAACTAGCGGGAGCGGTAGATACGCAGTATTTT.

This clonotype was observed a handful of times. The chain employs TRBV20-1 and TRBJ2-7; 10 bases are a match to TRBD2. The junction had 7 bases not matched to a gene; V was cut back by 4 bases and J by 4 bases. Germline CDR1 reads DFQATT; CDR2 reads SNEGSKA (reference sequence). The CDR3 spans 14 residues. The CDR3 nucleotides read TGCAGTGCTATTCCGGGACTAGCGCAATACGAGCAGTACTTC. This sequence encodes CSAIPGLAQYEQYF.

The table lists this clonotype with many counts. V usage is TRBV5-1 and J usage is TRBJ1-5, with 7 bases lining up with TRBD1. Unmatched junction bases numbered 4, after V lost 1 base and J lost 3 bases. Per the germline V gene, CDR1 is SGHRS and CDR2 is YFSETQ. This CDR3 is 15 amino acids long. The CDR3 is CASSLTGVPNQPQHF. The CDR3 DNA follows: TGCGCCAGCAGCTTGACAGGGGTCCCCAATCAGCCCCAGCATTTT. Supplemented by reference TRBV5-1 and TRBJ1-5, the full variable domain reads KAGVTQTPRYLIKTRGQQVTLSCSPISGHRSVSWYQQTPGQGLQFLFEYFSETQRNKGNFPGRFSGRQFSNSRSEMNVSTLELGDSALYLCASSLTGVPNQPQHFGDGTRLSIL.

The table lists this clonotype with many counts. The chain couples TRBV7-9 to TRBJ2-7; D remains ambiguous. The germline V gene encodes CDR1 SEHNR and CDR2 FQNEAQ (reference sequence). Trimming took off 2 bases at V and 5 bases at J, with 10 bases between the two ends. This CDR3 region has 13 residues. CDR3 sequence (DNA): TGTGCCAGCAGCTTAATCCCAACCGACGAGCAGTACTTC. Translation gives CASSLIPTDEQYF.

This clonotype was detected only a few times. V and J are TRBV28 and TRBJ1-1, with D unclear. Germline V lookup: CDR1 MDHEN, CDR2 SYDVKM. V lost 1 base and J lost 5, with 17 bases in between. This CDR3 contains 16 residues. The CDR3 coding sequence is TGTGCCAGCAGTTTATCCGGGAGACCAGTCTGGACTGAAGCTTTCTTT. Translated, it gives CASSLSGRPVWTEAFF.

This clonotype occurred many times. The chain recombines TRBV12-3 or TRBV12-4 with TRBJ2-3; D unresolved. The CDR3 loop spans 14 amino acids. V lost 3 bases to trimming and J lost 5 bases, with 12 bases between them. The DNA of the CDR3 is TGTGCCAGCAGTTTGGGAACCGTGGGAGATACGCAGTATTTT. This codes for CASSLGTVGDTQYF.

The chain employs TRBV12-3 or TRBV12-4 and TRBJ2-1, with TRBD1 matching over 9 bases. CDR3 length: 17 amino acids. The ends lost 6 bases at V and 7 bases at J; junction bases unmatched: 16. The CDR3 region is CASRWDPGTGSPNEQFF. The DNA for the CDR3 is TGTGCCAGCAGGTGGGACCCCGGGACAGGGTCCCCTAATGAGCAGTTCTTC.

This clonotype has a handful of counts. This chain's CDR3 is CASSNSRLGSYNEQFF. The CDR3 nucleotides read TGTGCCAGCAGCAATAGTCGTCTCGGCTCCTACAATGAGCAGTTCTTC. The rearrangement joins TRBV7-8 to TRBJ2-1; unclear D gene. The CDR3 is 16 residues long. V lost 5 bases, J lost 0 bases, and 14 bases lay in between. The germline V gene encodes CDR1 SGHVS and CDR2 FQNEAQ.